The present TCR beta chain was sequenced within a study of cytomegalovirus exposure and HLA in healthy donors. The CDR3 is 20 amino acids. V shed 5 bases, J shed 7 bases, and the junction held 19 bases outside the gene matches. From germline, CDR1 is SNHLY and CDR2 FYNNEI. The PCR was carried out with 60 Vbeta primers and 13 Jbeta primers. This table comes from immunoSEQ multiplex PCR, and its TCRdb copy is limited to in-frame clones, with some not included. The table shows about 170,000 clones, with roughly 85% occurring only once. In the case of this clone: The antigen remains unidentified.

Study-level points and caveats: Later analysis showed TCR association rates varying by HLA locus, highest for DRB1 and lowest for HLA-C. The authors later linked a missense DCLRE1C variant to TCR beta V- and J-gene trimming.

The source is a boy between 2 and 10 years old in good health and CMV-seronegative. The sequencing sample was made of PBMCs. This sequence joins TRBV2 and TRBJ2-1, with 14 bases lining up with TRBD2. The CDR3 nucleotides read TGTGCCAGCAGTAATTGGACTCCGGGACTAGCGGGAGTAAGTCGAAATGAGCAGTTCTTC. As protein: CASSNWTPGLAGVSRNEQFF.